This TCR beta chain was sequenced in a study of T cell responses to AZD1222 COVID-19 vaccine. Study-wide context: Second doses were pooled across both intervals (about 4 or about 12 weeks).

The length of the CDR3 is 14 residues. CDR1 and CDR2 from the germline V gene are SGHDN and FVKESK. V was shortened by 3 bases and J by 9 bases, with 17 bases between the two germline ends. Study-wide findings and caveats: Only a handful of people who got AZD1222 tested seropositive at baseline. Clonal diversity was possibly underestimated, and white British individuals and females predominated among donors. When two AZD1222 doses had been given, Spike-specific TCR breadth and depth rose.

A note on this clone: Its cognate antigen is unknown.

The protocol was immunoSEQ multiplex PCR, while the TCRdb copy is restricted to in-frame clones and leaves out a portion. The data hold about 110,000 clones, with roughly 90% observed a single time. The rearrangement links TRBV14 to TRBJ1-2; tentatively, D is TRBD1 (6 bases). The source material was peripheral blood, sampled on day 0 of AZD1222 vaccination. The receptor was isolated from an adult in good health. The CDR3 DNA follows: TGTGCCAGCAGCCAGAGGGGGTTCGCGGCCAGCTACACCTTC. Encoded protein: CASSQRGFAASYTF.